Included here is one T cell receptor beta chain sequence, with context. The antigen is unknown. The sample is drawn from a study of CD8+ T cells in alopecia areata. Findings and caveats of the study: Higher clonality was seen in lesional scalp than in normal scalp, especially in alopecia totalis/universalis.

V trimming: 8 bases; J trimming: 7 bases; junction bases outside the gene matches: 3. The CDR3 loop spans 12 amino acids. Per the germline V gene, CDR1 is GTSNPN and CDR2 is SVGIG (reference sequence). Extracted RNA was reverse transcribed, and the resulting cDNA served as sequencing template. Profiling relied on immunoSEQ multiplex PCR, and the TCRdb table lists in-frame clones only, not all of them. The sample has around 250,000 clones, about 68% seen once; the top ten hold approximately 1.2%. This chain uses TRBV30 with TRBJ1-6; 9 nucleotides match TRBD1. This TCR was recovered from a human donor with alopecia areata. This specimen consisted of CD4+ T cells sorted from blood, obtained at week 0. CDR3 loop: CARDRANSPLHF. The CDR3 DNA follows: TGTGCCAGGGACAGGGCAAATTCACCCCTCCACTTT.